Below are 26 T cell receptor beta chains sequenced from a single sample in a study of blood T cell repertoires in COVID-19. Measured with immunoSEQ multiplex PCR; TCRdb has only the in-frame clones, and not every one. The sample has 110,000 to 150,000 clones, 70% to 85% seen once. The specimen sequenced was PBMCs or T cells enriched from blood (not recorded which). Source of these receptors: a man aged 50-59 years who had recovered from COVID-19.

The V call is TRBV19, the J call TRBJ2-5, with 9 bases that match TRBD2. With 5 bases clipped from V and 4 bases from J, the junction kept 2 bases outside the gene matches. CDR1 is LNHDA, CDR2 SQIVND, per germline (reference sequence). The CDR3 contains 13 residues. CDR3: CASSGAGGETQYF. The CDR3 region has the DNA TGTGCCAGTAGTGGAGCGGGGGGAGAGACCCAGTACTTC.

This clone was observed a handful of times. The V and J genes are TRBV11-3 and TRBJ2-5; 7 nucleotides align to TRBD2. J gave up 4 bases and V 5 bases, and 10 bases lay outside the gene matches. The CDR3 has 15 amino acids. Germline values: CDR1 SGHNT, CDR2 YENEEA. CDR3 nucleotide sequence: TGTGCCAGCAGCCCGGGGAGGGCGTCCCCAGAGACCCAGTACTTC. Protein product: CASSPGRASPETQYF.

The chain couples TRBV7-3 to TRBJ1-1; no clear D gene. V dropped 5 bases and J dropped 1 base, with 8 bases sitting between them. Germline V gene data show CDR1 as SGHTA and CDR2 as FQGTGA. This CDR3 has 13 amino acids. The CDR3 here is CASSAPPNTEAFF. The CDR3 nucleotides read TGTGCCAGCAGCGCGCCGCCGAACACTGAAGCTTTCTTT.

This clone was detected once. The chain recombines TRBV11-2 with TRBJ2-2, with D possibly being TRBD1 (6 bases). Trimming took off 1 base at V and 7 bases at J, with 16 bases between the two ends. CDR1 is SGHAT, CDR2 FQNNGV, per germline. This CDR3 spans 16 amino acids. CDR3 DNA: TGTGCCAGCAGCTTAGCAGTAACAGGGCGAATCGGGGAGCTGTTTTTT. It translates to CASSLAVTGRIGELFF.

V and J are TRBV7-2 and TRBJ1-1, with a possible D match to TRBD1 (5 bases). Germline V lookup: CDR1 SGHTA, CDR2 FQGNSA. The CDR3 consists of 15 residues. The ends were cut back, 0 bases at V and 0 bases at J, with 8 bases in the middle. The chain's CDR3 is CASSLAPGMNTEAFF. In nucleotides, the CDR3 is TGTGCCAGCAGCTTAGCCCCAGGGATGAACACTGAAGCTTTCTTT. Together with reference TRBV7-2 and TRBJ1-1, the CDR3 gives the full variable domain: GAGVSQSPSNKVTEKGKDVELRCDPISGHTALYWYRQSLGQGLEFLIYFQGNSAPDKSGLPSDRFSAERTGGSVSTLTIQRTQQEDSAVYLCASSLAPGMNTEAFFGQGTRLTVV.

This rearrangement joins TRBV30 to TRBJ1-1; a weak D match, TRBD1 (5 bases). Germline assignment: CDR1 GTSNPN and CDR2 SVGIG (reference sequence). The CDR3 consists of 13 residues. V lost 3 bases, J lost 1 base, and 9 bases lay in between. The CDR3 region is CAWRGDQNTEAFF. CDR3 sequence (DNA): TGTGCCTGGAGAGGGGATCAGAACACTGAAGCTTTCTTT.

This clone was seen many times. J is TRBJ1-1 and V is TRBV6-1; 10 bases line up with TRBD1. The CDR3 covers 15 residues. Germline CDR1 and CDR2: MNHNS and SASEGT. The V and J ends lost 0 bases and 6 bases, in that order; junction bases with no gene match: 4. For the CDR3, the DNA is TGTGCCAGCAGTGAAGCCCACGGGACAGGGGCTGAAGCTTTCTTT. Its translation is CASSEAHGTGAEAFF.

This chain connects TRBV29-1 to TRBJ1-2, with 8 bases that match TRBD1. The CDR3 covers 13 residues. With V trimmed by 5 bases and J by 5 bases, 7 bases remained unmatched. Germline CDR1 SQVTM, CDR2 ANQGSEA. This CDR3 reads CSVPDRERYGYTF. Written as DNA, the CDR3 is TGCAGCGTTCCGGACAGGGAGAGGTATGGCTACACCTTC.

The chain links TRBV2 to TRBJ2-5; D perhaps matches TRBD2 (6 bases). V lost 7 bases, J lost 1 base, and 10 bases lay in between. Per germline, CDR1 SNHLY and CDR2 FYNNEI. The CDR3 has 13 amino acids. The CDR3 DNA reads TGTGCCAGCAATCGGGACTCCCAAGAGACCCAGTACTTC. It translates to CASNRDSQETQYF. The whole variable domain, filled in from reference TRBV2 and TRBJ2-5, reads EPEVTQTPSHQVTQMGQEVILRCVPISNHLYFYWYRQILGQKVEFLVSFYNNEISEKSEIFDDQFSVERPDGSNFTLKIRSTKLEDSAMYFCASNRDSQETQYFGPGTRLLVL.

V is TRBV28 and J is TRBJ1-1; tentative D call: TRBD1 (6 bases). The ends were cut back, 5 bases at V and 2 bases at J, with 15 bases in the middle. The germline gives CDR1 MDHEN, CDR2 SYDVKM. The CDR3 spans 15 residues. The CDR3 sequence: CASSAQTGLNTEAFF. Here the CDR3 DNA reads TGTGCCAGCAGTGCTCAGACAGGCTTAAACACTGAAGCTTTCTTT.

V gene TRBV7-2 combines with J gene TRBJ2-5, with 9 nucleotides matching TRBD1. V was pared by 1 base and J by 2 bases, with 5 bases of the junction left unmatched. In germline, CDR1 is SGHTA, CDR2 FQGNSA. The CDR3 has 16 residues. The CDR3 sequence is CASSLGQGGGQETQYF. The CDR3 bases are TGTGCCAGCAGCTTAGGACAGGGGGGTGGGCAAGAGACCCAGTACTTC. The variable domain in full, with the rest retrieved from reference TRBV7-2 and TRBJ2-5, is GAGVSQSPSNKVTEKGKDVELRCDPISGHTALYWYRQSLGQGLEFLIYFQGNSAPDKSGLPSDRFSAERTGGSVSTLTIQRTQQEDSAVYLCASSLGQGGGQETQYFGPGTRLLVL.

The chain links TRBV29-1 to TRBJ2-3; D is unclear. CDR1 SQVTM and CDR2 ANQGSEA come from the germline V gene. The V end was cut by 3 bases, the J end by 2 bases, with 9 bases between. There are 13 residues in the CDR3. The CDR3 sequence: CSVEVAATDTQYF. The CDR3 DNA reads TGCAGCGTTGAGGTAGCAGCCACAGATACGCAGTATTTT.

This chain links TRBV7-2 with TRBJ1-2, with D perhaps matching TRBD1 (6 bases). Germline V CDR1 and CDR2: SGHTA, FQGNSA. V was shortened by 1 base and J by 3 bases, with 9 bases between the two germline ends. The length of the CDR3 is 14 residues. This CDR3 reads CASSLEDSYYGYTF. CDR3 nucleotides: TGTGCCAGCAGCTTAGAGGACAGCTACTATGGCTACACCTTC.

The rearrangement uses TRBV6-5 and TRBJ1-1; 8 bases match TRBD1. The CDR3 spans 15 residues. Per germline, CDR1 MNHEY and CDR2 SVGAGI. V shed 2 bases and J 6 bases; nucleotides not matched to a gene: 8. CDR3 region: CASSYTDRVDPEAFF. The CDR3 coding sequence is TGTGCCAGCAGTTACACGGACAGGGTGGACCCTGAAGCTTTCTTT.

The J gene is TRBJ2-7, the V gene TRBV7-8; 7 bases map to TRBD2. Germline values: CDR1 SGHVS, CDR2 FQNEAQ. The length of the CDR3 is 16 residues. The trim removed 0 bases at V and 0 bases at J, leaving 5 bases unmatched. CDR3 bases: TGTGCCAGCAGCTTAGCCAGCGGGGCGACCTCCTACGAGCAGTACTTC. It is translated as CASSLASGATSYEQYF.

V is TRBV28 and J is TRBJ2-2; a possible D gene is TRBD2 (5 bases). Germline assignment: CDR1 MDHEN and CDR2 SYDVKM. V was clipped by 7 bases and J by 1 base, with 10 bases between them. The CDR3 is 14 residues long. CDR3 sequence (DNA): TGTGCCAGCAACGGACTGGGGAACACCGGGGAGCTGTTTTTT. This codes for CASNGLGNTGELFF.

The V gene is TRBV11-1, the J gene TRBJ1-2, with D hard to call. V was cut by 3 bases and J by 7 bases, with 6 bases left in between. CDR1 is SGHAT and CDR2 is FQDESV in the germline V gene (reference sequence). The length of the CDR3 is 11 residues. CDR3 nucleotides: TGTGCCAGCAGCTTGGGGAGTGGCTACACCTTC. Its protein is CASSLGSGYTF.

The genes are TRBV5-6 and TRBJ2-2; D not certain. The germline V gene has CDR1 SGHDT and CDR2 YYEEEE. The CDR3 runs 15 residues. With 0 bases removed from V and 2 bases from J, the gap between germline ends came to 8 bases. The CDR3 loop is CASSLVGVNTGELFF. The CDR3 DNA follows: TGTGCCAGCAGCTTGGTCGGTGTTAACACCGGGGAGCTGTTTTTT.

The gene calls are TRBV9 and TRBJ1-5; the D is unclear. The CDR3 is 14 amino acids. The V end lost 3 bases, the J end lost 2 bases, and 9 bases lay between the germline ends. CDR1 is SGDLS and CDR2 is YYNGEE in the germline V gene. The CDR3 loop is CASSGGLGNQPQHF. As DNA, the CDR3 is TGTGCCAGCAGCGGAGGGCTTGGCAATCAGCCCCAGCATTTT. The full variable domain, its missing parts supplied by reference TRBV9 and TRBJ1-5, is DSGVTQTPKHLITATGQRVTLRCSPRSGDLSVYWYQQSLDQGLQFLIQYYNGEERAKGNILERFSAQQFPDLHSELNLSSLELGDSALYFCASSGGLGNQPQHFGDGTRLSIL.

The chain combines TRBV5-1 with TRBJ2-3; maybe TRBD2 (6 bases). Germline V gives CDR1 SGHRS, CDR2 YFSETQ. With 0 bases removed from V and 4 bases from J, the gap between germline ends came to 15 bases. CDR3 size: 16 residues. The CDR3 is CASSLGPSGRSDTQYF. In DNA form, the CDR3 reads TGCGCCAGCAGCTTGGGCCCCAGCGGGCGGTCAGATACGCAGTATTTT.

The chain recombines TRBV4-3 with TRBJ1-2; weak D call: TRBD1 (6 bases). The CDR3 covers 14 residues. V was shortened by 4 bases and J by 7 bases, with 16 bases between the two germline ends. The germline V gene encodes CDR1 LGHNA and CDR2 YSLEER. CDR3 amino acids: CASSPHRVVGGYTF. DNA of the CDR3: TGCGCCAGCAGCCCCCACAGGGTGGTGGGTGGCTACACCTTC.

The CDR3 sequence is CASTTGDYGYTF. The CDR3 nucleotides are TGTGCCAGCACCACAGGGGACTATGGCTACACCTTC. J is TRBJ1-2 and V is TRBV28, with 7 bases matching TRBD1. The germline V gene has CDR1 MDHEN and CDR2 SYDVKM. This CDR3 contains 12 residues. The J segment lost 3 bases and the V segment lost 7 bases, leaving 2 bases of the junction unmatched.

The chain links TRBV2 to TRBJ1-5; D remains unclear. This CDR3 region has 13 residues. CDR1 is SNHLY, CDR2 FYNNEI, per germline. V gave up 6 bases and J gave up 7 bases, with 13 bases separating them. The CDR3 loop reads CASSKENRQPQHF. Here the CDR3 DNA reads TGTGCCAGCAGCAAGGAGAACCGGCAGCCCCAGCATTTT.

The V call is TRBV7-2, the J call TRBJ1-5, with D hard to call. This CDR3 has 14 residues. Germline-derived CDR1 and CDR2 are SGHTA and FQGNSA. The ends were cut back, 4 bases at V and 3 bases at J, with 10 bases in the middle. The chain's CDR3 is CASSSGLSNQPQHF. DNA for the CDR3: TGTGCCAGCAGCTCCGGTTTGTCCAATCAGCCCCAGCATTTT.

The J gene is TRBJ2-1, the V gene TRBV6-5; 8 positions agree with TRBD2. Looked up from germline, CDR1 is MNHEY and CDR2 is SVGAGI. Trimming at V came to 0 bases and at J to 14 bases, leaving 12 bases not matched to a gene. The CDR3 loop spans 15 amino acids. The CDR3 spells CASSYSGTRKGGKFF. In DNA form, the CDR3 reads TGTGCCAGCAGTTACTCGGGGACTAGGAAGGGAGGGAAGTTCTTC.

The rearrangement joins TRBV7-2 to TRBJ1-5; tentatively, D is TRBD1 (5 bases). The germline V gene encodes CDR1 SGHTA and CDR2 FQGNSA. V shed 6 bases and J shed 6 bases, with 12 bases lying between them. The CDR3 runs to 13 residues. The CDR3 nucleotides read TGTGCCAGCAGACAGGACCCTTTTCAGCCCCAGCATTTT. Translating gives CASRQDPFQPQHF.